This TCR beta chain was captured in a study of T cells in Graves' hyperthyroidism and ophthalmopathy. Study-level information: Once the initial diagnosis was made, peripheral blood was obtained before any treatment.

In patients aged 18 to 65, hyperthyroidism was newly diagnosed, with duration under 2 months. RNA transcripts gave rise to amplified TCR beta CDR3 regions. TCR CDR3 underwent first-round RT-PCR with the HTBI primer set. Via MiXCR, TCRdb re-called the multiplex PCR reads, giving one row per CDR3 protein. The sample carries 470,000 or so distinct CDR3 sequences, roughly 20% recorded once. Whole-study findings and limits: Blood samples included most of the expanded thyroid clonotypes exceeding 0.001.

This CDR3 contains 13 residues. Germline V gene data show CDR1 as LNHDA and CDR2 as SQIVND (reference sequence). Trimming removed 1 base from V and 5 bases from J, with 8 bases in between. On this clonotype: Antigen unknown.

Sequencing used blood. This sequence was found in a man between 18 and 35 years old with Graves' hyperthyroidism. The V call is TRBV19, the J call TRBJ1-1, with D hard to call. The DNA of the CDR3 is TGTGCCAGTAGTATAGCATCGGTAACTGAAGCTTTCTTT. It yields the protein CASSIASVTEAFF.